The TCR beta chain described here comes from a study of blood T cell repertoires in COVID-19. Residents of 24 US areas, aged about 18 to 100 years, made up the participants. Clinical history as reported by participants underpinned cohort assignment. V was pared by 5 bases and J by 5 bases, with 13 bases between. CDR1 MNHEY and CDR2 SVGAGI come from the germline V gene. The CDR3 contains 14 residues. TCRdb's copy holds only in-frame clones and misses some; the assay was immunoSEQ multiplex PCR. The table has under 350,000 clones, under 90% seen once. Sequencing was performed on PBMCs or T cells enriched from blood (not recorded which). The source of this sequence is a woman in her forties who had recovered from COVID-19. The chain uses TRBV6-5 and TRBJ2-1; a possible D gene is TRBD2 (5 bases). The CDR3 coding sequence is TGTGCCAGCAGTCGAGGACTCAAAAACAATGAGCAGTTCTTC. Translation gives CASSRGLKNNEQFF.